This is a list of T cell receptor beta chains from one sample in a study of OX40 agonist ivuxolimab in advanced cancers. The method was immunoSEQ multiplex PCR; TCRdb's version includes in-frame clones alone and lacks a portion of them. The table shows tens of thousands of clones, with roughly 84% occurring only once. The sample consisted of CD4+ or CD8+ T cells sorted from blood, taken in a trial of the OX40 agonist ivuxolimab. These receptor sequences come from an adult with an advanced solid tumor such as melanoma, head and neck, liver or kidney cancer. The CDR3 runs from the conserved cysteine through the conserved F or W. The D gene is left open where the match is weak. Clone size, where shown, is once, few, many, or a class for clones that have expanded.

cdr3_length: 16; d_call: .; v_call: TRBV2; j_call: TRBJ1-2; clone_size: .; cdr3_nt: TGTGCCAGCAGCCCCGAGACAGGCCTCTATGAGTATGGCTACACCTTC; cdr3_aa: CASSPETGLYEYGYTF
cdr3_length: 15; d_call: .; v_call: TRBV11-2; j_call: TRBJ1-5; clone_size: .; cdr3_nt: TGTGCCAGCAGCTTAGGGGGCGCGGCGATTCAGCCCCAGCATTTT; cdr3_aa: CASSLGGAAIQPQHF
cdr3_length: 16; d_call: TRBD1; v_call: TRBV19; j_call: TRBJ2-5; clone_size: .; cdr3_nt: TGTGCCAGTAGTATTCGGGCAGGGGGTGGACAAGAGACCCAGTACTTC; cdr3_aa: CASSIRAGGGQETQYF
cdr3_length: 15; d_call: TRBD1; v_call: TRBV5-6; j_call: TRBJ1-4; clone_size: .; cdr3_nt: TGTGCCAGCAGCTTCATGGACAGGGGGAATGAAAAACTGTTTTTT; cdr3_aa: CASSFMDRGNEKLFF
cdr3_length: 16; d_call: TRBD2; v_call: TRBV5-5; j_call: TRBJ2-2; clone_size: .; cdr3_nt: TGTGCCAGCAGCTTGCGAGCGGGGGCGAACACCGGGGAGCTGTTTTTT; cdr3_aa: CASSLRAGANTGELFF
cdr3_length: 13; d_call: .; v_call: TRBV27; j_call: TRBJ2-1; clone_size: .; cdr3_nt: TGTGCCAGCAGTTTATCCCTGAGTGGTGAGCAGTTCTTC; cdr3_aa: CASSLSLSGEQFF
cdr3_length: 13; d_call: .; v_call: TRBV18; j_call: TRBJ1-1; clone_size: .; cdr3_nt: TGTGCCAGCTCATCAGGACAAAACACTGAAGCTTTCTTT; cdr3_aa: CASSSGQNTEAFF
cdr3_length: 13; d_call: .; v_call: TRBV2; j_call: TRBJ2-5; clone_size: .; cdr3_nt: TGTGCCAGCAGTGGGACAGTACAAGAGACCCAGTACTTC; cdr3_aa: CASSGTVQETQYF
cdr3_length: 17; d_call: .; v_call: TRBV6-7; j_call: TRBJ1-2; clone_size: .; cdr3_nt: TGTGCCGGCAGTTACTCGATTGTAGGGGAACTGCCGCATGGCTACACCTTC; cdr3_aa: CAGSYSIVGELPHGYTF
cdr3_length: 14; d_call: .; v_call: TRBV11-2; j_call: TRBJ1-2; clone_size: .; cdr3_nt: TGTGCCAGCAGCTTAAAGGGGGCTAACTATGGCTACACCTTC; cdr3_aa: CASSLKGANYGYTF
cdr3_length: 13; d_call: TRBD2; v_call: TRBV5-5; j_call: TRBJ2-7; clone_size: few; cdr3_nt: TGTGCCAGCAGCTTACGGGGGGCCTACGAGCAGTACTTC; cdr3_aa: CASSLRGAYEQYF
cdr3_length: 13; d_call: .; v_call: TRBV5-4; j_call: TRBJ2-3; clone_size: .; cdr3_nt: TGTGCCAGCAGCTGGTCAAAAACAGATACGCAGTATTTT; cdr3_aa: CASSWSKTDTQYF
cdr3_length: 14; d_call: TRBD1; v_call: TRBV6-5; j_call: TRBJ1-4; clone_size: .; cdr3_nt: TGTGCCAGCAGACGAGGGGGCCTCAATGAAAAACTGTTTTTT; cdr3_aa: CASRRGGLNEKLFF
cdr3_length: 15; d_call: .; v_call: TRBV2; j_call: TRBJ2-2; clone_size: .; cdr3_nt: TGTGCCAGCAGTGGGGGGCGGTTGGACACCGGGGAGCTGTTTTTT; cdr3_aa: CASSGGRLDTGELFF
cdr3_length: 10; d_call: .; v_call: TRBV6-5; j_call: TRBJ1-2; clone_size: .; cdr3_nt: TGTGCCAGCAGAAGAGGGGGCTACACCTTC; cdr3_aa: CASRRGGYTF
cdr3_length: 16; d_call: TRBD2; v_call: TRBV15; j_call: TRBJ2-1; clone_size: .; cdr3_nt: TGTGCCACCAGCAGAGATTTGGGGGGGAGATACAATGAGCAGTTCTTC; cdr3_aa: CATSRDLGGRYNEQFF
cdr3_length: 17; d_call: TRBD1; v_call: TRBV9; j_call: TRBJ1-2; clone_size: .; cdr3_nt: TGTGCCAGCAGCTCAAAGGAACAATTCAGGGGGCAGGATGGCTACACCTTC; cdr3_aa: CASSSKEQFRGQDGYTF
cdr3_length: 13; d_call: TRBD1; v_call: TRBV6-5; j_call: TRBJ1-2; clone_size: .; cdr3_nt: TGTGCCAGCAGTCCGTACAGGGGGGATGGCTACACCTTC; cdr3_aa: CASSPYRGDGYTF
cdr3_length: 14; d_call: TRBD2; v_call: TRBV27; j_call: TRBJ2-1; clone_size: .; cdr3_nt: TGTGCCAGCAGGTCACTAGCGGACCACAATGAGCAGTTCTTC; cdr3_aa: CASRSLADHNEQFF
cdr3_length: 13; d_call: TRBD2; v_call: TRBV5-6; j_call: TRBJ2-1; clone_size: .; cdr3_nt: TGTGCCAGCTCAGGACTAGCGGGCAATGAGCAGTTCTTC; cdr3_aa: CASSGLAGNEQFF
cdr3_length: 13; d_call: TRBD1; v_call: TRBV5-4; j_call: TRBJ1-2; clone_size: few; cdr3_nt: TGTGCCAGCAGCCCAGGGGGCTGGTATGGCTACACCTTC; cdr3_aa: CASSPGGWYGYTF
cdr3_length: 14; d_call: .; v_call: TRBV2; j_call: TRBJ1-6; clone_size: .; cdr3_nt: TGTGCCAGCAGTTACAGGGAAACGAATTCACCCCTCCACTTT; cdr3_aa: CASSYRETNSPLHF
cdr3_length: 14; d_call: .; v_call: TRBV10-3; j_call: TRBJ2-7; clone_size: .; cdr3_nt: TGTGCCATCAGTAAGCAGGGGTTTACCTACGAGCAGTACTTC; cdr3_aa: CAISKQGFTYEQYF
cdr3_length: 18; d_call: TRBD1; v_call: TRBV2; j_call: TRBJ1-4; clone_size: few; cdr3_nt: TGTGCCAGCAGACCCGGGACAGGGCCTCCCGGTGTGGGAGAAAAACTGTTTTTT; cdr3_aa: CASRPGTGPPGVGEKLFF
cdr3_length: 15; d_call: .; v_call: TRBV4-1; j_call: TRBJ2-7; clone_size: medium-sized; cdr3_nt: TGCGCCAGCAGCCAAGGAGTAGGGGCAACCTACGAGCAGTACTTC; cdr3_aa: CASSQGVGATYEQYF
cdr3_length: 19; d_call: TRBD2; v_call: TRBV19; j_call: TRBJ2-1; clone_size: once; cdr3_nt: TGTGCCAGTAGGACCCAGGGACTAGCGGGGGCTACCTCCTACAATGAGCAGTTCTTC; cdr3_aa: CASRTQGLAGATSYNEQFF
cdr3_length: 15; d_call: .; v_call: TRBV18; j_call: TRBJ2-3; clone_size: .; cdr3_nt: TGTGCCAGCTCACCACCGACGGGAGGCACAGATACGCAGTATTTT; cdr3_aa: CASSPPTGGTDTQYF
cdr3_length: 16; d_call: .; v_call: TRBV28; j_call: TRBJ2-3; clone_size: .; cdr3_nt: TGTGCCAGCAGTCCCCTGGGGGCACTAGGCACAGATACGCAGTATTTT; cdr3_aa: CASSPLGALGTDTQYF
cdr3_length: 14; d_call: .; v_call: TRBV15; j_call: TRBJ2-6; clone_size: .; cdr3_nt: TGTGCCACCAGCAGAGATTGGGGGGCCAACGTCCTGACTTTC; cdr3_aa: CATSRDWGANVLTF
cdr3_length: 13; d_call: .; v_call: TRBV5-4; j_call: TRBJ2-5; clone_size: .; cdr3_nt: TGTGCCAGCAGCTTGTACACGGAGGGGACCCAGTACTTC; cdr3_aa: CASSLYTEGTQYF
cdr3_length: 14; d_call: .; v_call: TRBV6-6; j_call: TRBJ1-5; clone_size: .; cdr3_nt: TGTGCCAGCAGTACTGGGACACCAAATCAGCCCCAGCATTTT; cdr3_aa: CASSTGTPNQPQHF
cdr3_length: 13; d_call: .; v_call: TRBV6-6; j_call: TRBJ1-2; clone_size: .; cdr3_nt: TGTGCCAGCAGGCCGGGGGCAGGATATGGCTACACCTTC; cdr3_aa: CASRPGAGYGYTF
cdr3_length: 20; d_call: TRBD1; v_call: TRBV7-8; j_call: TRBJ1-2; clone_size: .; cdr3_nt: TGTGCCAGCAGGCATACTATTTCTCGGGACAGGGGGCTTAGGGGCTATGGCTACACCTTC; cdr3_aa: CASRHTISRDRGLRGYGYTF
cdr3_length: 17; d_call: TRBD1; v_call: TRBV2; j_call: TRBJ2-5; clone_size: .; cdr3_nt: TGTGCCAGCAGTGTGGAGTTACCGGGACAGGGGGAAGAGACCCAGTACTTC; cdr3_aa: CASSVELPGQGEETQYF
cdr3_length: 15; d_call: TRBD2; v_call: TRBV4-1; j_call: TRBJ2-1; clone_size: .; cdr3_nt: TGCGCCAGCAGCACGCGGACTAGCGGGAGTACTGAGCAGTTCTTC; cdr3_aa: CASSTRTSGSTEQFF
cdr3_length: 15; d_call: TRBD1; v_call: TRBV11-1; j_call: TRBJ1-1; clone_size: .; cdr3_nt: TGTGCCAGCAGCCGAGGGGGCAGGGGTAACACTGAAGCTTTCTTT; cdr3_aa: CASSRGGRGNTEAFF
cdr3_length: 14; d_call: .; v_call: TRBV9; j_call: TRBJ1-1; clone_size: .; cdr3_nt: TGTGCCAGCAGCGTAGCTGGAGAAAACACTGAAGCTTTCTTT; cdr3_aa: CASSVAGENTEAFF
cdr3_length: 15; d_call: .; v_call: TRBV5-5; j_call: TRBJ1-4; clone_size: .; cdr3_nt: TGTGCCAGCAGCTATGCCCCAGGGAGGAGCGAAAAACTGTTTTTT; cdr3_aa: CASSYAPGRSEKLFF
cdr3_length: 15; d_call: .; v_call: TRBV10-3; j_call: TRBJ2-1; clone_size: .; cdr3_nt: TGTGCCATCAGTGACCCCCAGGGATGGGGGAATGAGCAGTTCTTC; cdr3_aa: CAISDPQGWGNEQFF
cdr3_length: 13; d_call: .; v_call: TRBV5-1; j_call: TRBJ2-1; clone_size: .; cdr3_nt: TGCGCCAGCAGCTTGGATCGCGGCAGGGAGCAGTTCTTC; cdr3_aa: CASSLDRGREQFF
cdr3_length: 14; d_call: .; v_call: TRBV6-1; j_call: TRBJ1-1; clone_size: .; cdr3_nt: TGTGCCAGCAGTCGGGGCACTTTAAACACTGAAGCTTTCTTT; cdr3_aa: CASSRGTLNTEAFF
cdr3_length: 15; d_call: TRBD2; v_call: TRBV30; j_call: TRBJ2-1; clone_size: .; cdr3_nt: TGTGCCTGGAAACGCCTAGCGGGAGGTAACAATGAGCAGTTCTTC; cdr3_aa: CAWKRLAGGNNEQFF
cdr3_length: 13; d_call: .; v_call: TRBV21-1; j_call: TRBJ2-7; clone_size: .; cdr3_nt: TGTGCCAGCAGCCCCACGCGAGTGTACGAGCAGTACTTC; cdr3_aa: CASSPTRVYEQYF
cdr3_length: 16; d_call: .; v_call: TRBV9; j_call: TRBJ2-6; clone_size: .; cdr3_nt: TGTGCCAGCAGCGTAAACCCAGGGGCTGGGGCCAACGTCCTGACTTTC; cdr3_aa: CASSVNPGAGANVLTF
cdr3_length: 13; d_call: .; v_call: TRBV15; j_call: TRBJ2-7; clone_size: .; cdr3_nt: TGTGCCACGGGGCTATTGGGACACTACGAGCAGTACTTC; cdr3_aa: CATGLLGHYEQYF
cdr3_length: 15; d_call: .; v_call: TRBV5-4; j_call: TRBJ2-7; clone_size: .; cdr3_nt: TGTGCCAGCAGACCTGACCGCCCGGGCTCCTACGAGCAGTACTTC; cdr3_aa: CASRPDRPGSYEQYF
cdr3_length: 13; d_call: .; v_call: TRBV4-1; j_call: TRBJ2-1; clone_size: .; cdr3_nt: TGCGCCAGCAGCCAAGACAACTACAATGAGCAGTTCTTC; cdr3_aa: CASSQDNYNEQFF
cdr3_length: 15; d_call: TRBD1; v_call: TRBV9; j_call: TRBJ1-4; clone_size: .; cdr3_nt: TGTGCCAGCAGCGCCCTCGGACAGGGAAATGAAAAACTGTTTTTT; cdr3_aa: CASSALGQGNEKLFF
cdr3_length: 15; d_call: .; v_call: TRBV5-8; j_call: TRBJ2-2; clone_size: .; cdr3_nt: TGTGCCAGCAGCCTATTCCAGGGAAACACCGGGGAGCTGTTTTTT; cdr3_aa: CASSLFQGNTGELFF
cdr3_length: 11; d_call: .; v_call: TRBV30; j_call: TRBJ2-7; clone_size: once; cdr3_nt: TGTGCCTGGAGTCAGGACTCCGAGCAGTACTTC; cdr3_aa: CAWSQDSEQYF
cdr3_length: 15; d_call: TRBD2; v_call: TRBV2; j_call: TRBJ2-2; clone_size: .; cdr3_nt: TGTGCCAGCAGCGCTCTAGCGGGAATGACCGGGGAGCTGTTTTTT; cdr3_aa: CASSALAGMTGELFF
cdr3_length: 16; d_call: .; v_call: TRBV5-1; j_call: TRBJ2-5; clone_size: .; cdr3_nt: TGCGCCACTCGCCGAGGGGGGGATGCCCTCGTGGAGACCCAGTACTTC; cdr3_aa: CATRRGGDALVETQYF
cdr3_length: 11; d_call: .; v_call: TRBV27; j_call: TRBJ2-7; clone_size: .; cdr3_nt: TGTGCCAGCAGTTCCGGCCACGAGCAGTACTTC; cdr3_aa: CASSSGHEQYF